A single sample is the source of the 16 T cell receptor beta chains below, sequenced in a study of blood T cell repertoires in COVID-19. The protocol was immunoSEQ multiplex PCR, while the TCRdb copy is restricted to in-frame clones and leaves out a portion. This sample has tens of thousands of clones; about 86% occur once, and the top ten carry approximately 29%. Sample: peripheral blood. The receptors shown here come from a human donor in a cohort sampled during active COVID-19.

V and J are TRBV3-1 (or the pseudogene TRBV3-2) and TRBJ1-2; weak D call: TRBD1 (5 bases). Germline V gives CDR1 LGHDT, CDR2 YNNKEL (reference sequence). The CDR3 loop spans 12 amino acids. Trimming took 5 bases from V and 8 from J, leaving 12 bases between them. CDR3 protein: CASSSRVGGYTF. The CDR3 DNA reads TGTGCCAGCAGCAGCAGGGTGGGAGGCTACACCTTC.

The chain joins TRBV3-1 (or the pseudogene TRBV3-2) to TRBJ1-6; 7 bases fit TRBD1. Germline assignment: CDR1 LGHDT and CDR2 YNNKEL (reference sequence). The CDR3 runs 15 residues. Unmatched junction bases numbered 4, after V lost 3 bases and J lost 5 bases. Written as DNA, the CDR3 is TGTGCCAGCAGCCAGGCCACAGGGGATAATTCACCCCTCCACTTT. It translates to CASSQATGDNSPLHF.

The V and J genes are TRBV6-2 or TRBV6-3 and TRBJ2-1; 8 positions agree with TRBD1. Germline V gene data show CDR1 as MNHEY and CDR2 as SVGEGT. V lost 5 bases and J lost 2; bases outside the gene matches: 5. This CDR3 spans 15 amino acids. CDR3 amino acids: CASSLRQGTYNEQFF. The CDR3 nucleotides are TGTGCCAGCAGTCTCCGACAGGGGACCTACAATGAGCAGTTCTTC.

The gene calls are TRBV6-5 and TRBJ1-1, with 11 bases aligning to TRBD1. The germline V gene has CDR1 MNHEY and CDR2 SVGAGI. After removal of 7 bases from V and 2 bases from J, the junction contained 6 bases not matched to a gene. The CDR3 extends over 15 amino acids. The CDR3 sequence: CASMWTGGTNTEAFF. CDR3 DNA: TGTGCCAGCATGTGGACAGGGGGCACAAACACTGAAGCTTTCTTT.

This chain joins TRBV20-1 and TRBJ1-2; TRBD1 might be the D (5 bases). Looked up from germline, CDR1 is DFQATT and CDR2 is SNEGSKA (reference sequence). V was cut by 6 bases and J by 4 bases, with 9 bases left in between. This CDR3 has 11 amino acids. Written as DNA, the CDR3 is TGCAGTGCCCGGGGGGTCTATGGCTACACCTTC. It yields the protein CSARGVYGYTF.

Only a few counts were recorded for this clone. The V call is TRBV9, the J call TRBJ2-4; D is perhaps TRBD2 (5 bases). Germline loops: CDR1 SGDLS, CDR2 YYNGEE. The length of the CDR3 is 14 residues. V dropped 4 bases and J dropped 9 bases, with 17 bases sitting between them. The CDR3 DNA follows: TGTGCCAGCAGCCCACGGACGGGGAATAGCATTCAGTACTTC. Its translation: CASSPRTGNSIQYF. Using reference TRBV9 and TRBJ2-4 for the parts outside the CDR3, the full variable domain is DSGVTQTPKHLITATGQRVTLRCSPRSGDLSVYWYQQSLDQGLQFLIQYYNGEERAKGNILERFSAQQFPDLHSELNLSSLELGDSALYFCASSPRTGNSIQYFGAGTRLSVL.

This clone was found once. V and J are TRBV3-1 (or the pseudogene TRBV3-2) and TRBJ1-5; D ambiguous. Germline loops: CDR1 LGHDT, CDR2 YNNKEL (reference sequence). The CDR3 has 13 amino acids. Trimming took 1 base from V and 6 from J, leaving 7 bases between them. CDR3 nucleotide sequence: TGTGCCAGCAGCCAAGGGCATGGTCAGCCCCAGCATTTT. This gives the protein CASSQGHGQPQHF.

This clone is a singleton in its sample. The V gene is TRBV4-2, the J gene TRBJ2-5; the D gene is possibly TRBD2 (6 bases). CDR1 is LGHNA and CDR2 is YNFKEQ in the germline V gene. With 4 bases removed from V and 2 bases from J, the gap between germline ends came to 11 bases. This CDR3 has 14 residues. CDR3 nucleotides: TGTGCCAGCAGCCCGCTAGGGAGGCAAGAGACCCAGTACTTC. This encodes CASSPLGRQETQYF.

The chain has TRBV5-1 and TRBJ2-7; the match to TRBD1 covers 10 bases. Germline V gene lookup returns CDR1 SGHRS and CDR2 YFSETQ. V dropped 0 bases and J dropped 5; count of bases not matched to a gene: 2. This CDR3 comprises 14 residues. The CDR3 coding sequence is TGCGCCAGCAGCTTGGCTGGGACAGGGGACGAGCAGTACTTC. Translated, it gives CASSLAGTGDEQYF.

The chain uses TRBV9 and TRBJ1-3, with TRBD1 matching over 7 bases. The germline CDR1 and CDR2 sequences are SGDLS and YYNGEE. The CDR3 spans 17 residues. J was trimmed by 0 bases and V by 3 bases; bases with no gene match: 9. Written as DNA, the CDR3 is TGTGCCAGCAGCGGGGGACAGAACCTTCTCTCTGGAAACACCATATATTTT. This codes for CASSGGQNLLSGNTIYF.

The gene calls are TRBV18 and TRBJ1-2, with 8 bases identical to TRBD1. After removal of 4 bases from V and 0 bases from J, the junction contained 10 bases not matched to a gene. CDR1 and CDR2 from the germline V gene are KGHSH and LQKENI. The CDR3 contains 17 residues. The DNA of the CDR3 is TGTGCCAGCTCACTCCGGACAGGGCCAACTGCTAACTATGGCTACACCTTC. It is translated as CASSLRTGPTANYGYTF.

The J gene is TRBJ2-7, the V gene TRBV9; 11 bases map to TRBD2. CDR1 SGDLS and CDR2 YYNGEE come from the germline V gene. After removal of 3 bases from V and 6 bases from J, the junction contained 8 bases not matched to a gene. This CDR3 has 15 residues. DNA for the CDR3: TGTGCCAGCAGCGATAGCGGGGGGGCCACCGGCGAGCAGTACTTC. Its translation: CASSDSGGATGEQYF. Full variable domain (missing parts from reference TRBV9 and TRBJ2-7): DSGVTQTPKHLITATGQRVTLRCSPRSGDLSVYWYQQSLDQGLQFLIQYYNGEERAKGNILERFSAQQFPDLHSELNLSSLELGDSALYFCASSDSGGATGEQYFGPGTRLTVT.

This clone was found once. The rearrangement links TRBV7-6 to TRBJ1-6; D gene unclear. The CDR3 runs 13 residues. CDR1 is SGHVS and CDR2 is FNYEAQ in the germline V gene. V was shortened by 0 bases and J by 7 bases, with 4 bases between the two germline ends. CDR3 residues: CASSLAPNSPLHF. CDR3 DNA sequence: TGTGCCAGCAGCTTAGCTCCAAATTCACCCCTCCACTTT.

The V and J genes are TRBV7-9 and TRBJ1-4; D not resolved. This CDR3 is built from 14 residues. CDR1 SEHNR and CDR2 FQNEAQ come from the germline V gene (reference sequence). V lost 5 bases and J lost 5, with 12 bases in between. As DNA, the CDR3 is TGTGCCAGCAGCCTGAGCGCTCAAAATGAAAAACTGTTTTTT. Amino acids: CASSLSAQNEKLFF.

This clone occurred a few times. The chain recombines TRBV7-9 with TRBJ1-2; D gene ambiguous. This CDR3 has 12 residues. Trimming pared 1 base from V and 8 bases from J, leaving 8 bases between. Germline V lookup: CDR1 SEHNR, CDR2 FQNEAQ (reference sequence). The CDR3 sequence: CASSLGQEGYTF. CDR3 sequence (DNA): TGTGCCAGCAGCTTAGGCCAGGAAGGCTACACCTTC.

This rearrangement joins TRBV12-3 or TRBV12-4 to TRBJ2-1; D remains unclear. This CDR3 contains 10 residues. V was clipped by 6 bases and J by 5 bases, with 2 bases between them. Here the CDR3 DNA reads TGTGCCAGCAGCGACAATGAGCAGTTCTTC. Amino acids: CASSDNEQFF.